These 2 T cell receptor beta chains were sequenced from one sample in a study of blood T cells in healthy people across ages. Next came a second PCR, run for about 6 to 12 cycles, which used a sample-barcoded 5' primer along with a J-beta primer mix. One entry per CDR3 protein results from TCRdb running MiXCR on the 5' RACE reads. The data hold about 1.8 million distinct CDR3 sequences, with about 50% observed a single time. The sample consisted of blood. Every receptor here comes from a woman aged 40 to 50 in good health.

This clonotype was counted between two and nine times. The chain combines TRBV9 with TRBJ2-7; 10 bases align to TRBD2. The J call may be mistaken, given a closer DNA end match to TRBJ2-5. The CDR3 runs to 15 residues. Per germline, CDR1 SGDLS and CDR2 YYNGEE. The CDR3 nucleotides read TGTGCCAGCAGCCTCAGGGGACTAGCGATAGAGACCCAGTACTTC. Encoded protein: CASSLRGLAIETQYF.

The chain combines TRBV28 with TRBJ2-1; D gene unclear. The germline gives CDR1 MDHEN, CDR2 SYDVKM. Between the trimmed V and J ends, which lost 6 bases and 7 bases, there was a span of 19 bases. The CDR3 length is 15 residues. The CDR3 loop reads CASRLRWLESNEQFF. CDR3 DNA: TGTGCCAGCAGATTAAGGTGGTTGGAGTCGAATGAGCAGTTCTTC.